This TCR beta chain was identified in a study of blood T cell repertoires in COVID-19. Study context: Some COVID-19 samples were acute and others convalescent; all came from the United States, Italy and Spain.

Germline V gene lookup returns CDR1 SGHTA and CDR2 FQGNSA. Trimming removed 5 bases from V and 0 bases from J, with 10 bases in between. The CDR3 sequence is 14 residues long. In the case of this clone: The same CDR3 can be traced to other DNA sequences in this sample.

Generated by immunoSEQ multiplex PCR, the TCRdb table keeps only in-frame clones and is missing some. Of about 100,000 clones listed, roughly 82% are singletons. The origin of this receptor is a man in his sixties with acute or convalescent COVID-19. The V gene is TRBV7-2, the J gene TRBJ1-1; D gene unclear. Sequenced sample: peripheral blood. For the CDR3, the DNA is TGTGCCAGCAGCGTGGAGGCTATGAACACTGAAGCTTTCTTT. It translates to CASSVEAMNTEAFF.